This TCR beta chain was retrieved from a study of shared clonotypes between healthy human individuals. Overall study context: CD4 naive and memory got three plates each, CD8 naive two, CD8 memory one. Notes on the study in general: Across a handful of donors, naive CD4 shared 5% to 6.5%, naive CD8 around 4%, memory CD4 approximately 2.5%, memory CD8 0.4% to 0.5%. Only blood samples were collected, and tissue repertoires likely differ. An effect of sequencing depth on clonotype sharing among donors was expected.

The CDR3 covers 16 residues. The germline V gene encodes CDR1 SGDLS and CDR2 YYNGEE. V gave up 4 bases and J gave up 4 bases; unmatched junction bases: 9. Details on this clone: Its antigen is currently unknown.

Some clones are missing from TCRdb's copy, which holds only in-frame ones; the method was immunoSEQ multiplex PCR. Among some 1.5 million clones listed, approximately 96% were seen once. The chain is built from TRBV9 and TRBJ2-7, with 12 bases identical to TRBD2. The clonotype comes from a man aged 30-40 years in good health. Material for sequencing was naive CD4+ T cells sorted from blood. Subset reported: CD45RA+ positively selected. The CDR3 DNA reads TGTGCCAGCAGCCAGGGAGGACTAGCGGGGATTTACGAGCAGTACTTC. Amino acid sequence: CASSQGGLAGIYEQYF.